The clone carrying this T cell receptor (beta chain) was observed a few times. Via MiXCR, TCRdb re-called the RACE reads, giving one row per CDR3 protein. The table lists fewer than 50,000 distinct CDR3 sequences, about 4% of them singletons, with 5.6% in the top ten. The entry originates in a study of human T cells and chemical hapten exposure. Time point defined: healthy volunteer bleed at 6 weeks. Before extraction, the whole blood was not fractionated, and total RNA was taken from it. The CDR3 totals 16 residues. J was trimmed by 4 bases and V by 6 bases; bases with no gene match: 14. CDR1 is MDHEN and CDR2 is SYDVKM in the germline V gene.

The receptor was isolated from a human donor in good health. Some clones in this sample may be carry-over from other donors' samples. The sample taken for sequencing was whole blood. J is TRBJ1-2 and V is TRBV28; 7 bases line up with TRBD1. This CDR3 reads CASRVGGGGEGYGYTF. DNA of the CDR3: TGTGCCAGCAGAGTGGGGGGAGGGGGCGAAGGCTATGGCTACACCTTC.